This T cell receptor beta chain was sequenced during a study of T cell responses to AZD1222 COVID-19 vaccine. Per germline, CDR1 LGHNA and CDR2 YNFKEQ. CDR3 length: 14 amino acids. V gave up 4 bases and J gave up 0 bases, with 6 bases separating them. The repertoire was sequenced with immunoSEQ multiplex PCR; TCRdb's copy has only in-frame clones and lacks some. The top ten clones hold about 9.4% of a sample with some 180,000 clones, 85% to 95% of them seen once. Sequences were derived from peripheral blood, sampled on day 0 of AZD1222 vaccination. This chain uses TRBV4-2 with TRBJ2-2; D is unresolved. This receptor was identified in an adult in good health. This chain's CDR3 is CASSLYSNTGELFF. CDR3 nucleotide sequence: TGTGCCAGCAGCCTGTACTCGAACACCGGGGAGCTGTTTTTT.